The T cell receptor beta chain described here comes from a study of cytomegalovirus exposure and HLA in healthy donors. The PCR ran on 60 Vbeta and 13 Jbeta primers. Produced via immunoSEQ multiplex PCR; TCRdb's table is partial and in-frame only. The table lists 250,000 to 350,000 clones, around 80% of them singletons, with about 0.28% in the top ten. The CDR3 is made up of 14 amino acids. Germline V gene lookup returns CDR1 MDHEN and CDR2 SYDVKM. V lost 3 bases to trimming and J lost 1 base, with 10 bases between them. Those who donated were healthy bone marrow donors. Sequenced sample: PBMCs. The chain has TRBV28 and TRBJ2-7; D might be TRBD2 (6 bases). The TCR originated in a girl aged 2 to 10 in good health and CMV-seronegative. CDR3 residues: CASSFSGLSYEQYF. CDR3 in DNA: TGTGCCAGCAGTTTTTCGGGACTTTCCTACGAGCAGTACTTC.